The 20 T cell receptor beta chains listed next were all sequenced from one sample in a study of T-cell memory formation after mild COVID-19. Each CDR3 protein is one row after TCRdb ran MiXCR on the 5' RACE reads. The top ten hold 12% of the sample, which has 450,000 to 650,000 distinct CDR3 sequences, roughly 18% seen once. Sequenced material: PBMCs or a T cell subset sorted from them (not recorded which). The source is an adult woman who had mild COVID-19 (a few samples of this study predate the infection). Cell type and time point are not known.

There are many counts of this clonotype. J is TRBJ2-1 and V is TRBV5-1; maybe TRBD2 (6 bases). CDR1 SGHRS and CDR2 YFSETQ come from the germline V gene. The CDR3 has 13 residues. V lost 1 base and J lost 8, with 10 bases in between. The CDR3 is CASSLRERDEQFF. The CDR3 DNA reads TGCGCCAGCAGCTTGCGGGAGAGGGATGAGCAGTTCTTC.

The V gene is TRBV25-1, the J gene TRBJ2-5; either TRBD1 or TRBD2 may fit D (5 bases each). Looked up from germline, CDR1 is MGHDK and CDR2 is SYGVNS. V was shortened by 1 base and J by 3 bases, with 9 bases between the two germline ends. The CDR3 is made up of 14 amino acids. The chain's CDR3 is CASSEFGTEETQYF. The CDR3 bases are TGTGCCAGCAGTGAATTTGGGACCGAAGAGACCCAGTACTTC.

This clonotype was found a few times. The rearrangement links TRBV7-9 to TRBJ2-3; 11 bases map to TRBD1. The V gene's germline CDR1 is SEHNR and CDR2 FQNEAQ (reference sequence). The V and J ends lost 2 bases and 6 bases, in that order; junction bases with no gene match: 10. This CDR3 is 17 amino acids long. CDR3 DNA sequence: TGTGCCAGCAGCTTAATCCCGCCGGACAGGGGGCGTGATACGCAGTATTTT. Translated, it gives CASSLIPPDRGRDTQYF.

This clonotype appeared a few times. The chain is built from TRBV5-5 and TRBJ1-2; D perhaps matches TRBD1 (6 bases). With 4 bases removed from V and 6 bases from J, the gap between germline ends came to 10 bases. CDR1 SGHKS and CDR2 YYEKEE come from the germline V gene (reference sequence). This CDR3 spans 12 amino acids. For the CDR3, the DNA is TGTGCCAGCAGCCAGGGGATTAATGGCTACACCTTC. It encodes CASSQGINGYTF.

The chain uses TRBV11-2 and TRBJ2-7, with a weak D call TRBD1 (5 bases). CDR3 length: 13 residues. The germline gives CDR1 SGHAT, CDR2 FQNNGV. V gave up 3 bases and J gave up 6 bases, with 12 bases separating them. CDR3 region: CASSFSGSIEQYF. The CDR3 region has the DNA TGTGCCAGCAGCTTTTCAGGGTCCATCGAGCAGTACTTC.

CDR3 amino acids: CASSLRTSGNRGYNEQFF. CDR3 coding DNA: TGTGCCAGCAGCCTGCGGACTAGCGGGAATCGTGGCTACAATGAGCAGTTCTTC. The chain recombines TRBV4-2 with TRBJ2-1; 12 positions match TRBD2. Germline CDR1 reads LGHNA; CDR2 reads YNFKEQ. J was trimmed by 3 bases and V by 4 bases; bases with no gene match: 10. This CDR3 spans 18 amino acids.

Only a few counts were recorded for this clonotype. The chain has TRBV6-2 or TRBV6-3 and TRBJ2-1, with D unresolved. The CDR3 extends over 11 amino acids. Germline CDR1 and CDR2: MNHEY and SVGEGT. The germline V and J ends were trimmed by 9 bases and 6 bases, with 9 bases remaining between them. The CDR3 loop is CARDALNEQFF. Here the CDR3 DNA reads TGTGCCAGAGACGCACTCAATGAGCAGTTCTTC.

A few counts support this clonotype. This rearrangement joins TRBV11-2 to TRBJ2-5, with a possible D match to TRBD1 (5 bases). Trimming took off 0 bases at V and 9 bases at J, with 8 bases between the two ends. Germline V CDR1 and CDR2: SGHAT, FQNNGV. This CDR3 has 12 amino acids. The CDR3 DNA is TGTGCCAGCAGCTTAGATCTAGGGGCCCAGTACTTC. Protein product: CASSLDLGAQYF. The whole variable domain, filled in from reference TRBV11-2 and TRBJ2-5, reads EAGVAQSPRYKIIEKRQSVAFWCNPISGHATLYWYQQILGQGPKLLIQFQNNGVVDDSQLPKDRFSAERLKGVDSTLKIQPAKLEDSAVYLCASSLDLGAQYFGPGTRLLVL.

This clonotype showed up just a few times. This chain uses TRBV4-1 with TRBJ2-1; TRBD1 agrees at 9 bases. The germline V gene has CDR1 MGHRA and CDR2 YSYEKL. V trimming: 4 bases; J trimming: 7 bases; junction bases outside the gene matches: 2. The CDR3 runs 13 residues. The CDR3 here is CASSRQGDNEQFF. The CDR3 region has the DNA TGCGCCAGCAGCCGACAGGGGGATAATGAGCAGTTCTTC.

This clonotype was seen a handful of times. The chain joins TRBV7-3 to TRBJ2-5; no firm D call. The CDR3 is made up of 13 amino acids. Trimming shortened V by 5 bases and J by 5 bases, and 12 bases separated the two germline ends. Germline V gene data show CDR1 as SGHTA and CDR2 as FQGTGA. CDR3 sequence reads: CASSPTLGETQYF. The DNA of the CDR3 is TGTGCCAGCAGCCCCACCCTTGGCGAGACCCAGTACTTC.

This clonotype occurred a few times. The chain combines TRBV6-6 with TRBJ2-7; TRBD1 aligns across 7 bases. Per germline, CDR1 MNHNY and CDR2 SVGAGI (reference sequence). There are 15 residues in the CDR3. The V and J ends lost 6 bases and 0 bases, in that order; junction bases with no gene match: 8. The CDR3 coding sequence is TGTGCCAGCAGGCCGAACAGGGACAGCTCCTACGAGCAGTACTTC. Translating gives CASRPNRDSSYEQYF.

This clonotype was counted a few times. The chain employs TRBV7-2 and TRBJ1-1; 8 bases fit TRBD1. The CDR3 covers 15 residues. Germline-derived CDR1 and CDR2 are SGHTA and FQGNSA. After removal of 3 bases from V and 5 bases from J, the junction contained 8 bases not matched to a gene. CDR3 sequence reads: CASSFRTGKTTEAFF. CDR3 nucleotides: TGTGCCAGCAGCTTTCGGACAGGGAAGACAACTGAAGCTTTCTTT.

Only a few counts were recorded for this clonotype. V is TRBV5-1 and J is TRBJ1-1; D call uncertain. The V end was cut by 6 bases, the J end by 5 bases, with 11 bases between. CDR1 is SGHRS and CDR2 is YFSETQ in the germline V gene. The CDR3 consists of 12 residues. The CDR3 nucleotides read TGCGCCAGCACCATCGGAGGGACTGAAGCTTTCTTT. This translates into CASTIGGTEAFF.

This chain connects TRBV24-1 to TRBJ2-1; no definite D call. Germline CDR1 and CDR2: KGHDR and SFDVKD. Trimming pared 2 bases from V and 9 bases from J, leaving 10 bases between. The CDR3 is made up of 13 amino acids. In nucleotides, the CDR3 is TGTGCCACCAGTGATTCAACCGACCGTGAGCAGTTCTTC. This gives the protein CATSDSTDREQFF.

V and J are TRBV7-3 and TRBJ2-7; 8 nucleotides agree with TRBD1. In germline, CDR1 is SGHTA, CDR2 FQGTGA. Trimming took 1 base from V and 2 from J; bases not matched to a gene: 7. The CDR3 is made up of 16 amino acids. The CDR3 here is CASSLNGQGGAYEQYF. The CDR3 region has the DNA TGTGCCAGCAGCTTAAATGGACAGGGAGGTGCCTACGAGCAGTACTTC.

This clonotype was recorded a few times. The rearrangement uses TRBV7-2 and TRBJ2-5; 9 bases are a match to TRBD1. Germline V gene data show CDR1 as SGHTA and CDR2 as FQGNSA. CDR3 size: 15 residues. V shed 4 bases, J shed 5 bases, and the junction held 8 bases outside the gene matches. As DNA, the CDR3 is TGTGCCAGCAGCTCCCGACAGGGGGTATTGGAGACCCAGTACTTC. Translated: CASSSRQGVLETQYF.

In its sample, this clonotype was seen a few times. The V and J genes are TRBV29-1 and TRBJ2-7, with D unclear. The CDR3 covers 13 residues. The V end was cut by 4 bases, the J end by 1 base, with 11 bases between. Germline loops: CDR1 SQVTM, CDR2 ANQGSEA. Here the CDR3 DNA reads TGCAGCGTTGTCTCGGGTGGGTCCTACGAGCAGTACTTC. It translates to CSVVSGGSYEQYF.

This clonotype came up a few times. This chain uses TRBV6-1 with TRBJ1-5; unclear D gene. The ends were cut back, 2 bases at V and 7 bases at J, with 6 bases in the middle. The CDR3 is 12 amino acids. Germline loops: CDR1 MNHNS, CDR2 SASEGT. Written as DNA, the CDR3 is TGTGCCAGCAGTGAATTAGGCCAGCCCCAGCATTTT. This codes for CASSELGQPQHF.

CDR3 bases: TGTGCCAGCAGCTTAGCATCTCTAGCGTCCCACGAGCAGTACTTC. Its protein product is CASSLASLASHEQYF. The chain has TRBV7-2 and TRBJ2-7; TRBD2 is a possible D gene (6 bases). The V end was cut by 0 bases, the J end by 5 bases, with 14 bases between. CDR1 is SGHTA, CDR2 FQGNSA, per germline. This CDR3 comprises 15 residues.

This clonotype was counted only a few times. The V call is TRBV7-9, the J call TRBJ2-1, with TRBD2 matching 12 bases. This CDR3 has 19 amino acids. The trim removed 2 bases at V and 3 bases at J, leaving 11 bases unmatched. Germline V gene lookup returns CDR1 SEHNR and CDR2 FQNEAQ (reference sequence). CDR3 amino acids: CASSLFRLAGGPIYNEQFF. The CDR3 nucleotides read TGTGCCAGCAGCTTATTTCGGCTAGCGGGGGGGCCCATCTACAATGAGCAGTTCTTC.